Listed here is a single TCR beta chain. What it binds is unknown. The final CDR3 position lacks the conserved phenylalanine or tryptophan, pointing to a likely read error. A second 7 to 11 cycle PCR used barcoded and J-beta primers. One entry per CDR3 protein, called by TCRdb with MiXCR from the 5' RACE reads. The sample shows some 640,000 distinct CDR3 sequences, 49% of them seen only once. Each donor was a healthy Caucasian individual from Russia, aged roughly 6 to 95. This sample is part of a study of blood T cells in healthy people across ages. Study-wide points: The fall in TCR beta diversity per million T cells was roughly linear with age. When set beside aged donors, long-lived donors presented more naive CD4+ cells and higher diversity.

Losses at the gene ends were 7 bases for V and 2 bases for J; bases not matched to a gene: 5. The CDR3 loop spans 14 amino acids. The germline V gene has CDR1 DFQATT and CDR2 SNEGSKA (reference sequence). The material sequenced was blood. The chain joins TRBV20-1 to TRBJ2-5; 12 nucleotides agree with TRBD2. This receptor was taken from a woman aged 60-75 years in good health. The CDR3 spells CSVILAGGQETQYV. The CDR3 DNA sequence: TGCAGTGTAATACTAGCGGGAGGTCAAGAGACCCAGTACGTC.